The 6 T cell receptor beta chains reported below all come from one sample, sequenced in a study of T cell responses to AZD1222 COVID-19 vaccine. The repertoire was sequenced with immunoSEQ multiplex PCR; TCRdb's copy has only in-frame clones and lacks some. The sample carries approximately 90,000 clones, around 90% recorded once. Sequenced here: peripheral blood, sampled on day 0 of AZD1222 vaccination. These receptors originate from an adult in good health.

The CDR3 here is CASSYSGTNSYEQYF. In DNA form, the CDR3 reads TGTGCCAGCAGTTACTCCGGGACGAACTCCTACGAGCAGTACTTC. The chain carries TRBV6-2 or TRBV6-3 and TRBJ2-7; D is tentatively TRBD1 or TRBD2 (5 bases each). V gave up 0 bases and J gave up 0 bases, with 9 bases separating them. The CDR3 is made up of 15 amino acids. Germline CDR1 and CDR2: MNHEY and SVGEGT.

The rearrangement uses TRBV10-3 and TRBJ2-7; 9 bases are shared with TRBD1. The CDR3 length is 14 residues. Trimming cost V 11 bases and J 3 bases; bases outside gene matches: 11. The germline V gene has CDR1 ENHRY and CDR2 SYGVKD. The DNA of the CDR3 is TGTGCCCTACGACCGGGACAGGGAAACTACGAGCAGTACTTC. As protein: CALRPGQGNYEQYF.

The chain combines TRBV10-3 with TRBJ1-5, with D possibly TRBD1 on 6 matching bases. CDR3 size: 15 residues. Germline V lookup: CDR1 ENHRY, CDR2 SYGVKD. Deletions cut 4 bases from V and 0 bases from J, with 10 bases between. CDR3: CAISAGGPSNQPQHF. For the CDR3, the DNA is TGTGCCATCAGTGCGGGGGGGCCTAGCAATCAGCCCCAGCATTTT.

The J gene is TRBJ2-1, the V gene TRBV10-2; D uncertain. Germline loops: CDR1 WSHSY, CDR2 SAAADI. The V gene lost 6 bases and the J gene lost 7 bases, with 7 bases spanning the gap. The CDR3 is 11 amino acids. CDR3 DNA: TGCGCCAGCAGGGTCGAGAATGAGCAGTTCTTC. Its protein is CASRVENEQFF.

The chain employs TRBV12-3 or TRBV12-4 and TRBJ2-2, with D possibly TRBD2 on 6 matching bases. Trimming removed 1 base from V and 7 bases from J, with 7 bases in between. The CDR3 contains 13 residues. CDR3 in DNA: TGTGCCAGCAGTTTAGTGGGGGGCGGGGAGCTGTTTTTT. Its translation is CASSLVGGGELFF.

The CDR3 protein is CASSQDIRREAFF. The CDR3 DNA reads as TGTGCCAGCAGCCAAGATATCAGGCGGGAAGCTTTCTTT. The V and J genes are TRBV14 and TRBJ1-1; the D is unclear. The CDR3 totals 13 residues. With 0 bases removed from V and 8 bases from J, the gap between germline ends came to 10 bases. Per the germline V gene, CDR1 is SGHDN and CDR2 is FVKESK. Filled out from reference TRBV14 and TRBJ1-1, the complete variable domain reads EAGVTQFPSHSVIEKGQTVTLRCDPISGHDNLYWYRRVMGKEIKFLLHFVKESKQDESGMPNNRFLAERTGGTYSTLKVQPAELEDSGVYFCASSQDIRREAFFGQGTRLTVV.